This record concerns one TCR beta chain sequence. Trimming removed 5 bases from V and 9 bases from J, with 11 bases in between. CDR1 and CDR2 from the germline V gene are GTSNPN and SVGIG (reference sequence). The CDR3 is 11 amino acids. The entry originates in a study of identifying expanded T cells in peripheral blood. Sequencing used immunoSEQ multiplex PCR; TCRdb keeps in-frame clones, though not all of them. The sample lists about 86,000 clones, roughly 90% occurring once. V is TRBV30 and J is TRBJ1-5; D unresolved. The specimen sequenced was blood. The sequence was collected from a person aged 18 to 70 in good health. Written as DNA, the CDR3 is TGTGCCTGGGGGGAAGCGGCGCCCCAGCATTTT. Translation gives CAWGEAAPQHF.